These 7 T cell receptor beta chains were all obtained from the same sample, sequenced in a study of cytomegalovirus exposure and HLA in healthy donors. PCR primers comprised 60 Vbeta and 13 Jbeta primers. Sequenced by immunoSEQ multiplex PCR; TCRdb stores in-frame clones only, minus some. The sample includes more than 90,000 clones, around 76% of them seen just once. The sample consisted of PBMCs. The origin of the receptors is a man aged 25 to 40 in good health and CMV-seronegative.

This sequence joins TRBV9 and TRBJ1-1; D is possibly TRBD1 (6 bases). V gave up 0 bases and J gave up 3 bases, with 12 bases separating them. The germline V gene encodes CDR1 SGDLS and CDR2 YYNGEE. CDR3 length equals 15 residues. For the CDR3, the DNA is TGTGCCAGCAGCGTAGCTACAGGGCACGACACTGAAGCTTTCTTT. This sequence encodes CASSVATGHDTEAFF.

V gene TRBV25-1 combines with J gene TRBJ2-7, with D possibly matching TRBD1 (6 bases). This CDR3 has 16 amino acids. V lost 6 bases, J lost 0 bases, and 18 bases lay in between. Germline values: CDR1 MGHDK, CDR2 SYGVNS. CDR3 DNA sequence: TGTGCCAGCAGGGAAGACAGGCGTTCAAGCTCCTACGAGCAGTACTTC. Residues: CASREDRRSSSYEQYF.

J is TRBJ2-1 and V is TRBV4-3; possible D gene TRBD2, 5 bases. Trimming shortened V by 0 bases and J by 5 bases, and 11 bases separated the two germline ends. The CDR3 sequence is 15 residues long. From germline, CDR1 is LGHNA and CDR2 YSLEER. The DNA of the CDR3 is TGCGCCAGCAGCCAAGACCCCGGACTCAACAATGAGCAGTTCTTC. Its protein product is CASSQDPGLNNEQFF.

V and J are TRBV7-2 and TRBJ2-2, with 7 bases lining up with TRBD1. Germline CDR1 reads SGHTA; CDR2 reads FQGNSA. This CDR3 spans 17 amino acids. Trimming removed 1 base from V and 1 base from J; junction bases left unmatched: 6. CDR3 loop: CASSLGTGPMNTGELFF. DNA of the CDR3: TGTGCCAGCAGCTTAGGGACAGGCCCCATGAACACCGGGGAGCTGTTTTTT.

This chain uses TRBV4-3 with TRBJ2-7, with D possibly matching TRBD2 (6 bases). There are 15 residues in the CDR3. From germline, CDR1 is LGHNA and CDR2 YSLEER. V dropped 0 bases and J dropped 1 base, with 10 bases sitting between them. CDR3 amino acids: CASSQEGLKSYEQYF. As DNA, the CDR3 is TGCGCCAGCAGCCAAGAGGGACTCAAGTCCTACGAGCAGTACTTC.

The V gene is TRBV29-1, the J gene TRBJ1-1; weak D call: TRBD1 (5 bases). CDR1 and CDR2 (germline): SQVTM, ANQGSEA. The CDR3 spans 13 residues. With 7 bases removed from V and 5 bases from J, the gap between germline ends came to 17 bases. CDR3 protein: CSEVQGSRTEAFF. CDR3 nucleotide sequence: TGCAGCGAAGTTCAGGGTAGTCGGACTGAAGCTTTCTTT.

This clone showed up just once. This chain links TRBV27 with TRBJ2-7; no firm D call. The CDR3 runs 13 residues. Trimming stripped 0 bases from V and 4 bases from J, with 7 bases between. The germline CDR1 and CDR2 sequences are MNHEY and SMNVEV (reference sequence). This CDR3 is CASSLSSGYEQYF. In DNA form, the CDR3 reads TGTGCCAGCAGTTTATCCTCAGGTTACGAGCAGTACTTC.